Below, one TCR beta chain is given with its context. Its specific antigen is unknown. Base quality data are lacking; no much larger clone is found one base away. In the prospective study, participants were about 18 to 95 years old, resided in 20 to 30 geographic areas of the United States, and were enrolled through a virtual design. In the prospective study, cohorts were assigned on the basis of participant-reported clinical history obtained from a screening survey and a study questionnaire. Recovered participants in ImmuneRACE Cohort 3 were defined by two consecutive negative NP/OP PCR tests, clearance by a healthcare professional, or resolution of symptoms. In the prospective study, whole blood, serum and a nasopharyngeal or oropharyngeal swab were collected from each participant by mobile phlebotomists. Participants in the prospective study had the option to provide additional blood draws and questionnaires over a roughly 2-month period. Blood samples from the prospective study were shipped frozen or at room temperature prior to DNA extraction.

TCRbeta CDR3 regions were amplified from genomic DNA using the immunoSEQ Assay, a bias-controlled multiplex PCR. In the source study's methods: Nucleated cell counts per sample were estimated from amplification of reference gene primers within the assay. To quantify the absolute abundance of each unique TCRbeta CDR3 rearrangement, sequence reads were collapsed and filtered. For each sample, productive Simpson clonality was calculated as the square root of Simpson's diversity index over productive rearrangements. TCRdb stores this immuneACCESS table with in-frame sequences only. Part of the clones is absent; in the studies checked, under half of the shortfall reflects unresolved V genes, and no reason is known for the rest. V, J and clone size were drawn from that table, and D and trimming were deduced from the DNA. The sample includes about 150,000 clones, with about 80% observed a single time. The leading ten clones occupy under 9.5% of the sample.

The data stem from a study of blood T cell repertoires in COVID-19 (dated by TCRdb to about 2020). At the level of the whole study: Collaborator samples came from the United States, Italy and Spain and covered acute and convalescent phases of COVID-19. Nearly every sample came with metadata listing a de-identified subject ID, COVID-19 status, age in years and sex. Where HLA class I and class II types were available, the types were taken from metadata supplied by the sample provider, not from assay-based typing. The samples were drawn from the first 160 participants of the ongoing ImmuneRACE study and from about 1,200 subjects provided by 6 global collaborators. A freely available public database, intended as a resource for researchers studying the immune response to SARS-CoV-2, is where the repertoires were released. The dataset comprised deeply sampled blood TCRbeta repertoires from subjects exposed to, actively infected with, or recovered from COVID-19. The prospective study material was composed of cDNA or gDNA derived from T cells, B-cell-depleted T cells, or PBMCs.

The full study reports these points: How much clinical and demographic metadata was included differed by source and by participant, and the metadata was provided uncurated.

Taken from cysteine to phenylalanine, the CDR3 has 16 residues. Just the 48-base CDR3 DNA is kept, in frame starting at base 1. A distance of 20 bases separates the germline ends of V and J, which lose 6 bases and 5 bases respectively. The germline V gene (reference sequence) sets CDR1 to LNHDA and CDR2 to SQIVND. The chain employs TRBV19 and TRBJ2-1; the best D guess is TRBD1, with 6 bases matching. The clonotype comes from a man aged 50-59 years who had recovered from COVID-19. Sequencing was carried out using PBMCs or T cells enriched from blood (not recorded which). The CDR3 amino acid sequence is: CASRPNRVITDNEQFF. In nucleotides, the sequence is TGTGCCAGTAGACCCAACAGGGTGATTACGGACAATGAGCAGTTCTTC.